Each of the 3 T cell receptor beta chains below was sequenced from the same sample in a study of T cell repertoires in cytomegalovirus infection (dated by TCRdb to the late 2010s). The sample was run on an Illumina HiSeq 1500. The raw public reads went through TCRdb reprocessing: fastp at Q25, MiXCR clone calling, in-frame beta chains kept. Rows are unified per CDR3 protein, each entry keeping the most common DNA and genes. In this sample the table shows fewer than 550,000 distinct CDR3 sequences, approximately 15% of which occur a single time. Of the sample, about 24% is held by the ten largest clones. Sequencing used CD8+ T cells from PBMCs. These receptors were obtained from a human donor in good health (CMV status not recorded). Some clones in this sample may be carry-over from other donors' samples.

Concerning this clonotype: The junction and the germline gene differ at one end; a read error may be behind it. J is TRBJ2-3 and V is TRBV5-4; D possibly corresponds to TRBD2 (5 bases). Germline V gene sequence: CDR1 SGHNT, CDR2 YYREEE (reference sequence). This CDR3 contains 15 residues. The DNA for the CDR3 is TGTGCCAGCAGCTTACGACTGGAGGTAGCAGATACTCAGTATTTT. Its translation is CASSLRLEVADTQYF.

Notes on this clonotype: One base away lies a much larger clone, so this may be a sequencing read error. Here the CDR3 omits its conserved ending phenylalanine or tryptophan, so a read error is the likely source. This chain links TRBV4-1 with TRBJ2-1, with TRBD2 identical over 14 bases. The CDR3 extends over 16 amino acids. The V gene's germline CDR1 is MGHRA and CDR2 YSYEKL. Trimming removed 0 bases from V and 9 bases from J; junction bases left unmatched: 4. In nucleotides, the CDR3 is TGCGCCAGCAGCCAAGATCCGGGACTAGCGGGAGTTGAGCAGTTCTTA. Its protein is CASSQDPGLAGVEQFL.

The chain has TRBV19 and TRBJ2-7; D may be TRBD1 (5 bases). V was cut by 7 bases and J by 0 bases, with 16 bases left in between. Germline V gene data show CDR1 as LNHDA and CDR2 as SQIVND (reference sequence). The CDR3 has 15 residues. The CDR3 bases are TGTGCCAGTACTCCGGACACCTCGAGCTCCTACGAGCAGTACTTC. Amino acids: CASTPDTSSSYEQYF.